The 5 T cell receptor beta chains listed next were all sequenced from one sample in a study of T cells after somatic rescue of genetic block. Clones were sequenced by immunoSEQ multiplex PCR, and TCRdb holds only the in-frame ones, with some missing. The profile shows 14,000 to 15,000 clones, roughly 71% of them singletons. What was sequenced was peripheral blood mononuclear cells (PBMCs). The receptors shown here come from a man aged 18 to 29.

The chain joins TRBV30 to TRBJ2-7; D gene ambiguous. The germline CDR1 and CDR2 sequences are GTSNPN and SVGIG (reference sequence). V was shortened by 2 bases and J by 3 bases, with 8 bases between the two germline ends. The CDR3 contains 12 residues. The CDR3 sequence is CAWSPTNYEQYF. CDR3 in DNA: TGTGCCTGGAGTCCTACAAACTACGAGCAGTACTTC.

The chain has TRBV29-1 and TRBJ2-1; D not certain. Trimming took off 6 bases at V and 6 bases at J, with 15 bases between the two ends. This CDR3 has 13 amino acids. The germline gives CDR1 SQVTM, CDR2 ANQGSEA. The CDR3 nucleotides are TGCAGCGTAGTACCCCTCGAGACCAATGAGCAGTTCTTC. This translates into CSVVPLETNEQFF.

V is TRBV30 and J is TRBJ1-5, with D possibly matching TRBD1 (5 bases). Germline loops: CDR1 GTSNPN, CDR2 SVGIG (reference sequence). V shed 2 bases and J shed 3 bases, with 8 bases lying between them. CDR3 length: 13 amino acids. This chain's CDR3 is CAWSWGPNQPQHF. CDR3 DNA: TGTGCCTGGAGTTGGGGACCCAATCAGCCCCAGCATTTT. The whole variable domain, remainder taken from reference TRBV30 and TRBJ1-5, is SQTIHQWPATLVQPVGSPLSLECTVEGTSNPNLYWYRQAAGRGLQLLFYSVGIGQISSEVPQNLSASRPQDRQFILSSKKLLLSDSGFYLCAWSWGPNQPQHFGDGTRLSIL.

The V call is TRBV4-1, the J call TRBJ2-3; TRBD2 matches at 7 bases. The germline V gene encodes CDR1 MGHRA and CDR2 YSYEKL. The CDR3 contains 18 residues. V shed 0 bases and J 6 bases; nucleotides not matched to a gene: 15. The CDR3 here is CASSQDVGGTPWEDTQYF. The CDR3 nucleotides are TGCGCCAGCAGCCAAGATGTGGGAGGGACCCCCTGGGAGGATACGCAGTATTTT.

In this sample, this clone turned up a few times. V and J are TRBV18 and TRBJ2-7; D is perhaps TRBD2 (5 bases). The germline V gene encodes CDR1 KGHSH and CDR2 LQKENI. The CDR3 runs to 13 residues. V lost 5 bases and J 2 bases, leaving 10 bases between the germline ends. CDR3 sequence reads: CASSSTTPYEQYF. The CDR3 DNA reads TGTGCCAGCTCATCGACTACTCCCTACGAGCAGTACTTC.